This TCR beta chain emerged from a study of T cell clonality in common variable immunodeficiency. Study-level results: Common variable immunodeficiency TCR beta sequences reportedly had fewer deletions and N-nucleotide insertions.

This clone has only a few counts. Its antigen remains unidentified. The sequenced fragment ends 3 residues before the CDR3 boundary, so the rest is inferred from the germline J gene. Heparinized whole blood, roughly 4.5 to 9 ml, came from each donor. CDR1 and CDR2 (germline): SNHLY, FYNNEI. This CDR3 is 11 amino acids long. The protocol was immunoSEQ multiplex PCR, while the TCRdb copy is restricted to in-frame clones and leaves out a portion. The sample holds 21,000 or so clones, and no clone turns up only once. Material: peripheral blood mononuclear cells. This clonotype was sampled from a human donor with common variable immunodeficiency. The chain combines TRBV2 with TRBJ1-1, with 8 bases fitting TRBD1. The sequenced CDR3 bases are TGTGCCAGCAGTGGGACAGGGAGA. This codes for CASSGTGR. The whole CDR3 protein is CASSGTGRAFF.